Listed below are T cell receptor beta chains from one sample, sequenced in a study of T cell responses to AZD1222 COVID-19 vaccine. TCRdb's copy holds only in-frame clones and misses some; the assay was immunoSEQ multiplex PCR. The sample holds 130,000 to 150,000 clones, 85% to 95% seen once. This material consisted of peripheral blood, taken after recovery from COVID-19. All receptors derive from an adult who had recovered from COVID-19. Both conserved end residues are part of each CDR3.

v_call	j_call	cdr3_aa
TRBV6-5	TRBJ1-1	CASRSQGNTEAFF
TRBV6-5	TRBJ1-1	CASNLKTGEAFF
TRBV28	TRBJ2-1	CASSSHLLAGGYNEQFF
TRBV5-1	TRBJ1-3	CASSPGGAPDTIYF
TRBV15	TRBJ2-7	CATSRELSYEQYF
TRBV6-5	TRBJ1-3	CASSYREGVSGNTIYF
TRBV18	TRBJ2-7	CASSRDRVLSYEQYF
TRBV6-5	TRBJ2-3	CASRPSGTGTDTQYF
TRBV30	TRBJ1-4	CAWSRTGRNEKLFF
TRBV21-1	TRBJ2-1	CASSKEETAEPYNEQFF
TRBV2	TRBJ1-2	CASRRGASNYGYTF
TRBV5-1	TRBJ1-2	CASSLAHRTGLHSGYTF
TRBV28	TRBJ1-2	CASTLAGSLYYGYTF
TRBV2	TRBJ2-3	CASSEARGGSTDTQYF
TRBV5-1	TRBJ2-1	CASSLGGDPYNEQFF
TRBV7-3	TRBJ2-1	CASSLREVQNNEQFF
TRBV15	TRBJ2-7	CATSPRELIYEQYF
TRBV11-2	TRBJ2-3	CASIRGTRSTDTQYF
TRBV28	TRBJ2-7	CASRGVGREPVYLSYEQYF
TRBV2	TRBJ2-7	CASTRTASYEQYF
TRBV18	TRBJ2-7	CASSPPGQGFEQYF
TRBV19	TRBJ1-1	CASKQGGDTEAFF
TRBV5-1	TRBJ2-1	CASSLGSGGNRVNEQFF
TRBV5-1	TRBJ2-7	CASSLVAGEYEQYF
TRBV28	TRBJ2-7	CASSLYGQGAYEQYF
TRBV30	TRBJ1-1	CAWERQPMNTEAFF
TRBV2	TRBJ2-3	CASRLAGASTDTQYF
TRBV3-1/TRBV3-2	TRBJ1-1	CASSQARGTEAFF
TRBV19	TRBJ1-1	CASHPRAGFMNTEAFF
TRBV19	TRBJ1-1	CASSSQGSSTEAFF
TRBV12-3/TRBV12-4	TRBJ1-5	CASRDRNNQPQHF
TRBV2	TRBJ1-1	CASSEAGGGTEAFF
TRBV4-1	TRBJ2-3	CASTIRTGPGADTQYF
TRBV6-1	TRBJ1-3	CASSEALTSGNTIYF
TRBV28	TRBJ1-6	CASSGGVILGNSPLHF
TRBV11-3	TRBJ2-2	CASSHRTDNTGELFF
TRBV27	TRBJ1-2	CASSSTGFGYTF
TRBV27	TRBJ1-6	CASSSREGSPLHF
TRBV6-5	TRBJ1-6	CASSWGGISNSPLHF
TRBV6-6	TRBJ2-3	CASSYREADTQYF
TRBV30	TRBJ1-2	CAWSRSSDQGGYTF
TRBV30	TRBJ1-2	CAWSVQVNYGYTF
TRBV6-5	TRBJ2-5	CASSQSETQYF
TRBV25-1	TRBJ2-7	CASSGGGPLYEQYF
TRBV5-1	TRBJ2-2	CASSPQGNTGELFF
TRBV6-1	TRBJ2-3	CASSARAGATDTQYF
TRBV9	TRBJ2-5	CASSVDAGGTGTQYF
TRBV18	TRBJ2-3	CASSPQPGLAGSTDTQYF
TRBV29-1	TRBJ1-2	CSVGQPLLYGYTF
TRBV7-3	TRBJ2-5	CASSSRRGGMETQYF
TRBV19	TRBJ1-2	CAGVTGSGYTF
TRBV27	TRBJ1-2	CASSLGRGPAQGARGNGYTF